The 27 T cell receptor beta chains below all came from one sample that was sequenced in a study of T cell repertoires in cytomegalovirus infection. TCRdb re-called the reads through MiXCR, storing one row per CDR3 protein. The sample consists of around 70,000 distinct CDR3 sequences, about 4.2% of them appearing once. Sequencing used PBMCs. Receptors were obtained from a human donor in good health (CMV status not recorded). Some clones in this sample may be carry-over from other donors' samples.

The table lists this clonotype with many counts. The rearrangement joins TRBV11-2 to TRBJ2-1, with D hard to call. Germline V gene data show CDR1 as SGHAT and CDR2 as FQNNGV. V was pared by 4 bases and J by 0 bases, with 13 bases between. CDR3 length: 16 residues. The CDR3 nucleotides are TGTGCCAGCAGCTACGTATCGGCTAGCTCCTACAATGAGCAGTTCTTC. It is translated as CASSYVSASSYNEQFF.

This clonotype was recorded many times. The chain recombines TRBV7-2 with TRBJ1-3; D is unclear. Trimming removed 1 base at V and 0 bases at J, with 7 bases between. CDR1 SGHTA and CDR2 FQGNSA come from the germline V gene. There are 15 residues in the CDR3. CDR3 in DNA: TGTGCCAGCAGCTTAGGGTGGAGCTCTGGAAACACCATATATTTT. Translated, it gives CASSLGWSSGNTIYF.

This clonotype was recorded many times. The genes are TRBV28 and TRBJ2-5; 12 nucleotides align to TRBD2. Germline V gene lookup returns CDR1 MDHEN and CDR2 SYDVKM. After removal of 6 bases from V and 5 bases from J, the junction contained 19 bases not matched to a gene. The CDR3 has 19 amino acids. The CDR3 here is CASSGLWTSGTRREETQYF. For the CDR3, the DNA is TGTGCCAGCAGCGGGCTTTGGACTAGCGGGACCAGAAGGGAGGAGACCCAGTACTTC.

This clonotype appeared many times. The chain recombines TRBV23-1 with TRBJ2-7; D is ambiguous. TRBV23-1 is marked as an open reading frame, function uncertain. The CDR3 has 14 residues. Trimming left V 6 bases short and J 4 bases short, with 16 bases between. CDR3 sequence (DNA): TGCGCCAGCAGAGATAGGACCCCGGATTACGAGCAGTACTTC. Residues: CASRDRTPDYEQYF.

There are many counts of this clonotype. V gene TRBV7-2 combines with J gene TRBJ1-6, with D maybe TRBD1 (6 bases). This CDR3 spans 15 amino acids. V was cut by 5 bases and J by 3 bases, with 11 bases left in between. Germline V gene lookup returns CDR1 SGHTA and CDR2 FQGNSA. This chain's CDR3 is CASSLQGNYNSPLHF. The CDR3 bases are TGTGCCAGCAGCCTCCAGGGGAACTATAATTCACCCCTCCACTTT.

The table lists this clonotype with many counts. The chain has TRBV11-3 and TRBJ2-3, with D perhaps being TRBD1 or TRBD2 (5 bases each). V lost 11 bases, J lost 6 bases, and 21 bases lay in between. Germline CDR1 is SGHNT and CDR2 is YENEEA. The CDR3 spans 14 residues. The DNA for the CDR3 is TGTGCCGCCCCGGGGCTACAACCTGGGGATACGCAGTATTTT. Translating it yields CAAPGLQPGDTQYF.

This clonotype came up many times. The chain links TRBV6-5 to TRBJ2-3; unclear D gene. Trimming took off 5 bases at V and 6 bases at J, with 9 bases between the two ends. The CDR3 extends over 12 amino acids. CDR1 is MNHEY, CDR2 SVGAGI, per germline. The CDR3 region has the DNA TGTGCCAGCAGTGCCCGAATGGATACGCAGTATTTT. Amino acid sequence: CASSARMDTQYF.

This clonotype was detected many times. The chain has TRBV20-1 and TRBJ2-3, with no clear D. CDR1 and CDR2 from the germline V gene are DFQATT and SNEGSKA (reference sequence). CDR3 length: 15 amino acids. The V end lost 3 bases, the J end lost 0 bases, and 13 bases lay between the germline ends. CDR3 residues: CSASSSRLSTDTQYF. The CDR3, as DNA: TGCAGTGCTAGTTCATCTAGGCTAAGCACAGATACGCAGTATTTT.

This clonotype has a count of ten or more. This rearrangement joins TRBV6-6 to TRBJ1-6, with D tentatively TRBD1 (6 bases). This CDR3 has 16 amino acids. V lost 7 bases to trimming and J lost 5 bases, with 18 bases between them. Looked up from germline, CDR1 is MNHNY and CDR2 is SVGAGI (reference sequence). The CDR3 coding sequence is TGTGCCAGCATGGTTATGAGGACAGATAATAATTCACCCCTCCACTTT. Protein: CASMVMRTDNNSPLHF.

This clonotype was observed many times. The chain has TRBV2 and TRBJ1-5; no definite D call. V lost 0 bases, J lost 6 bases, and 12 bases lay in between. CDR3 length: 15 amino acids. CDR1 is SNHLY and CDR2 is FYNNEI in the germline V gene. CDR3 residues: CASSEALRGIQPQHF. CDR3 DNA sequence: TGTGCCAGCAGTGAAGCGCTTCGGGGAATTCAGCCCCAGCATTTT. Based on the CDR3 plus reference TRBV2 and TRBJ1-5, the full variable domain is EPEVTQTPSHQVTQMGQEVILRCVPISNHLYFYWYRQILGQKVEFLVSFYNNEISEKSEIFDDQFSVERPDGSNFTLKIRSTKLEDSAMYFCASSEALRGIQPQHFGDGTRLSIL.

This clonotype was seen a few times. The rearrangement uses TRBV6-2 or TRBV6-3 and TRBJ1-5; 7 positions agree with TRBD1. CDR1 MNHEY and CDR2 SVGEGT come from the germline V gene. Trimming removed 5 bases from V and 7 bases from J; junction bases left unmatched: 17. This CDR3 has 17 residues. CDR3: CASSKGATSEVRQPQHF. CDR3 DNA sequence: TGTGCCAGCAGTAAGGGGGCCACCTCTGAGGTCAGGCAGCCCCAGCATTTT.

V is TRBV7-8 and J is TRBJ2-3; D gene uncertain. CDR3 length: 13 residues. Germline V gene lookup returns CDR1 SGHVS and CDR2 FQNEAQ. V dropped 5 bases and J dropped 2 bases, with 8 bases sitting between them. DNA for the CDR3: TGTGCCAGCAGCGTTGTATTCACAGATACGCAGTATTTT. Translating gives CASSVVFTDTQYF.

Worth noting for this clonotype: It may be a read error: a sequence one base away is much more abundant. The chain links TRBV7-2 to TRBJ2-5; the match to TRBD1 covers 7 bases. CDR1 SGHTA and CDR2 FQGNSA come from the germline V gene. CDR3 length equals 11 residues. This CDR3 reads CVSSPGGTQYF. Written as DNA, the CDR3 is TGTGTCAGCAGCCCAGGGGGAACCCAGTACTTC.

This clonotype was seen many times. The chain has TRBV6-8 and TRBJ1-5; D possibly corresponds to TRBD1 (6 bases). V lost 6 bases and J lost 2, with 11 bases in between. The length of the CDR3 is 14 residues. Germline values: CDR1 MNHGY, CDR2 SAAAGT. The CDR3 is CASSPRTGNQPQHF. Written as DNA, the CDR3 is TGTGCCAGCAGCCCCCGGACAGGCAATCAGCCCCAGCATTTT.

This clonotype was detected ten times or more. This sequence joins TRBV11-2 and TRBJ2-3, with 8 nucleotides matching TRBD2. The junction had 11 bases not matched to a gene; V was cut back by 5 bases and J by 4 bases. Germline V gene sequence: CDR1 SGHAT, CDR2 FQNNGV. This CDR3 has 16 residues. This chain's CDR3 is CASSLTGGRGADTQYF. CDR3 sequence (DNA): TGTGCCAGCAGCCTTACTGGCGGGCGGGGGGCAGATACGCAGTATTTT.

This clonotype was counted ten times or more. This chain joins TRBV28 and TRBJ2-3; TRBD1 might be the D (6 bases). V dropped 5 bases and J dropped 7 bases, with 16 bases sitting between them. Looked up from germline, CDR1 is MDHEN and CDR2 is SYDVKM. This CDR3 has 14 amino acids. Here the CDR3 DNA reads TGTGCCAGCAGTCCGACAGGATTCGAGTATACGCAGTATTTT. Amino acids: CASSPTGFEYTQYF.

This clonotype was counted at least ten times. The gene calls are TRBV7-2 and TRBJ2-1; D is undetermined. Between the trimmed V and J ends, which lost 0 bases and 7 bases, there was a span of 7 bases. Germline V CDR1 and CDR2: SGHTA, FQGNSA. The CDR3 has 13 amino acids. CDR3 sequence reads: CASSLAGGNEQFF. For the CDR3, the DNA is TGTGCCAGCAGCTTAGCGGGTGGAAATGAGCAGTTCTTC.

This clonotype was observed many times. CDR3 loop: CASSFGSAGNTEAFF. The DNA of the CDR3 is TGTGCCAGCAGCTTTGGGTCCGCGGGAAACACTGAAGCTTTCTTT. The J gene is TRBJ1-1, the V gene TRBV7-6; D not certain. The CDR3 is made up of 15 amino acids. Germline V CDR1 and CDR2: SGHVS, FNYEAQ. V lost 3 bases to trimming and J lost 2 bases, with 13 bases between them.

This clonotype was picked up many times. This chain connects TRBV7-8 to TRBJ1-1; D remains unclear. CDR1 SGHVS and CDR2 FQNEAQ come from the germline V gene. The CDR3 is 15 amino acids. Deletions cut 6 bases from V and 2 bases from J, with 16 bases between. In nucleotides, the CDR3 is TGTGCCAGCAGTTACATACCCGGACTTAACACTGAAGCTTTCTTT. As protein: CASSYIPGLNTEAFF.

This clonotype was counted ten times or more. The chain joins TRBV7-2 to TRBJ2-6; D is undetermined. The V gene's germline CDR1 is SGHTA and CDR2 FQGNSA. Trimming shortened V by 5 bases and J by 1 base, and 12 bases separated the two germline ends. The CDR3 is made up of 16 amino acids. The CDR3 DNA reads TGTGCCAGCAGCCCGTATTTTGGGTCTGGGGCCAACGTCCTGACTTTC. Encoded protein: CASSPYFGSGANVLTF.

This clonotype was counted at least ten times. The rearrangement uses TRBV20-1 and TRBJ2-7; 11 bases are a match to TRBD1. After removal of 6 bases from V and 4 bases from J, the junction contained 2 bases not matched to a gene. The CDR3 runs 12 residues. Looked up from germline, CDR1 is DFQATT and CDR2 is SNEGSKA (reference sequence). The CDR3 DNA follows: TGCAGTGCGGGACAGGGGGTGTACGAGCAGTACTTC. It translates to CSAGQGVYEQYF.

There are a few counts of this clonotype. The chain combines TRBV15 with TRBJ2-5; 11 nucleotides agree with TRBD2. The CDR3 is 15 amino acids. V gave up 4 bases and J gave up 2 bases; unmatched junction bases: 3. CDR1 is LNHNV and CDR2 is YYDKDF in the germline V gene (reference sequence). Here the CDR3 DNA reads TGTGCCACCAGCATCATAGCGGGGGGGCAAGAGACCCAGTACTTC. It encodes CATSIIAGGQETQYF.

This clonotype was recorded many times. The chain recombines TRBV7-2 with TRBJ1-2; TRBD1 might be the D (6 bases). V dropped 5 bases and J dropped 4 bases, with 11 bases sitting between them. The germline CDR1 and CDR2 sequences are SGHTA and FQGNSA. This CDR3 spans 13 amino acids. CDR3 residues: CASSPQGIYGYTF. CDR3 sequence (DNA): TGTGCCAGCAGCCCACAGGGAATCTATGGCTACACCTTC.

This clonotype was found many times. The V gene is TRBV19, the J gene TRBJ2-1; D uncertain. The CDR3 totals 14 residues. From germline, CDR1 is LNHDA and CDR2 SQIVND (reference sequence). Deletions cut 6 bases from V and 4 bases from J, with 13 bases between. In nucleotides, the CDR3 is TGTGCCAGTAGAATATCTAACTATTACAATGAGCAGTTCTTC. Translating it yields CASRISNYYNEQFF.

The sample holds many counts of this clonotype. The rearrangement joins TRBV11-2 to TRBJ2-2; D possibly corresponds to TRBD2 (6 bases). The CDR3 length is 19 residues. V was clipped by 0 bases and J by 4 bases, with 21 bases between them. Germline V gives CDR1 SGHAT, CDR2 FQNNGV. CDR3 coding DNA: TGTGCCAGCAGCTTAGATCCCGGAAGACTAGGCTATCTCACCGGGGAGCTGTTTTTT. This sequence encodes CASSLDPGRLGYLTGELFF. The full variable domain, in which reference TRBV11-2 and TRBJ2-2 provide the parts outside the CDR3, is EAGVAQSPRYKIIEKRQSVAFWCNPISGHATLYWYQQILGQGPKLLIQFQNNGVVDDSQLPKDRFSAERLKGVDSTLKIQPAKLEDSAVYLCASSLDPGRLGYLTGELFFGEGSRLTVL.

In regard to this clonotype: Being one base from a much bigger clone, this may be a read error. The V call is TRBV7-6, the J call TRBJ2-1; TRBD2 matches 7 bases. This CDR3 has 15 amino acids. The germline V gene has CDR1 SGHVS and CDR2 FNYEAQ. The trim removed 3 bases at V and 8 bases at J, leaving 10 bases unmatched. CDR3 DNA: TGTGCCAGCAGCTTTCTAGCGGTCGGCCGACATGAGCAGTTCTTC. This translates into CASSFLAVGRHEQFF.

The V gene is TRBV7-8, the J gene TRBJ1-2; D possibly corresponds to TRBD1 (5 bases). Germline assignment: CDR1 SGHVS and CDR2 FQNEAQ. The CDR3 runs to 14 residues. Trimming pared 0 bases from V and 6 bases from J, leaving 11 bases between. CDR3 in DNA: TGTGCCAGCAGCTTAGCAGGAGGGGCCCATGGCTACACCTTC. The encoded protein is CASSLAGGAHGYTF.